The 21 T cell receptor beta chains presented below share a single source sample, sequenced in a study of blood T cell repertoires in COVID-19. The method was immunoSEQ multiplex PCR; TCRdb's version includes in-frame clones alone and lacks a portion of them. The sample shows around 150,000 clones, roughly 80% of them seen only once. Sequenced sample: peripheral blood. The receptors were sampled from an older man with acute or convalescent COVID-19.

This clone is medium-sized by share. The chain carries TRBV4-2 and TRBJ2-1; D may be TRBD2 (6 bases). The CDR3 runs 17 residues. Looked up from germline, CDR1 is LGHNA and CDR2 is YNFKEQ. V was cut by 1 base and J by 7 bases, with 20 bases left in between. The CDR3 DNA is TGTGCCAGCAGCCAAGTGGTAATGCGGGACCGCCGGAATGAGCAGTTCTTC. It translates to CASSQVVMRDRRNEQFF.

The chain carries TRBV19 and TRBJ1-6; 10 bases map to TRBD1. Germline-derived CDR1 and CDR2 are LNHDA and SQIVND (reference sequence). The junction had 11 bases not matched to a gene; V was cut back by 5 bases and J by 10 bases. The CDR3 is 16 residues long. CDR3 in DNA: TGTGCCAGTAGTCTGACAGGGGGCGCCTCCGAATCACCCCTCCACTTT. This codes for CASSLTGGASESPLHF. Full variable domain (outside the CDR3, taken from reference TRBV19 and TRBJ1-6): DGGITQSPKYLFRKEGQNVTLSCEQNLNHDAMYWYRQDPGQGLRLIYYSQIVNDFQKGDIAEGYSVSREKKESFPLTVTSAQKNPTAFYLCASSLTGGASESPLHFGNGTRLTVT.

The CDR3 DNA follows: TGTGCCAGCAGCCCCCGAGGGCACAGCCTGGGAAACACCATATATTTT. Translating it yields CASSPRGHSLGNTIYF. The chain couples TRBV5-8 to TRBJ1-3; D is unclear. V was shortened by 4 bases and J by 4 bases, with 18 bases between the two germline ends. The CDR3 covers 16 residues. The germline gives CDR1 SGHTS, CDR2 YDEGEE.

This chain connects TRBV2 to TRBJ2-1; D remains unclear. The germline V and J ends were trimmed by 1 base and 15 bases, with 13 bases remaining between them. The CDR3 has 12 residues. Germline CDR1 reads SNHLY; CDR2 reads FYNNEI. The chain's CDR3 is CASSEGSLPLFF. The DNA of the CDR3 is TGTGCCAGCAGTGAAGGGTCCCTACCTCTGTTCTTC.

In its sample, this clone was seen once. The gene calls are TRBV7-8 and TRBJ1-3; weak D call: TRBD1 (6 bases). This CDR3 has 15 residues. Germline CDR1 is SGHVS and CDR2 is FQNEAQ. The germline V and J ends were trimmed by 1 base and 3 bases, with 10 bases remaining between them. The DNA for the CDR3 is TGTGCCAGCAGCTTAGATCAGGGGCTTGGAAACACCATATATTTT. It codes for CASSLDQGLGNTIYF.

The chain combines TRBV3-1 (or the pseudogene TRBV3-2) with TRBJ1-2; 8 bases are shared with TRBD1. The CDR3 runs to 15 residues. V shed 3 bases and J 5 bases; nucleotides not matched to a gene: 8. Germline CDR1 reads LGHDT; CDR2 reads YNNKEL (reference sequence). CDR3 sequence (DNA): TGTGCCAGCAGCCAGGCGTTACAGGGGGGATATGGCTACACCTTC. Translating it yields CASSQALQGGYGYTF.

The chain carries TRBV6-5 and TRBJ2-7; TRBD1 matches 7 bases. CDR3 length equals 14 residues. The V and J ends lost 5 bases and 4 bases, in that order; junction bases with no gene match: 8. Germline V gene data show CDR1 as MNHEY and CDR2 as SVGAGI. This CDR3 reads CASSTTGDSYEQYF. DNA of the CDR3: TGTGCCAGCAGTACCACAGGGGATAGTTACGAGCAGTACTTC.

The chain carries TRBV11-2 and TRBJ1-2; the match to TRBD1 covers 7 bases. The CDR3 has 16 residues. The germline V gene has CDR1 SGHAT and CDR2 FQNNGV. V was clipped by 0 bases and J by 0 bases; unmatched bases: 4. In nucleotides, the CDR3 is TGTGCCAGCAGCTTAGATCTGGGGACAGCTAACTATGGCTACACCTTC. Translated: CASSLDLGTANYGYTF.

The J gene is TRBJ1-3, the V gene TRBV6-2 or TRBV6-3; a weak D match, TRBD1 (5 bases). The CDR3 extends over 16 amino acids. Germline V lookup: CDR1 MNHEY, CDR2 SVGEGT. Trimming took off 0 bases at V and 4 bases at J, with 13 bases between the two ends. The CDR3 spells CASSYSGQSQGNTIYF. The DNA for the CDR3 is TGTGCCAGCAGTTACTCCGGACAAAGCCAGGGAAACACCATATATTTT.

J is TRBJ2-5 and V is TRBV12-5, with TRBD2 identical over 15 bases. Per germline, CDR1 LGHNT and CDR2 FRNRAP. Germline trimming cut 5 bases from V and 5 bases from J; bases unmatched to any gene: 9. The CDR3 sequence is 17 residues long. CDR3 nucleotide sequence: TGTGCTAGTGGTCCAGGACTAGCGGGGGGGCTGGGGGAGACCCAGTACTTC. This codes for CASGPGLAGGLGETQYF. Filled out from reference TRBV12-5 and TRBJ2-5, the complete variable domain reads DARVTQTPRHKVTEMGQEVTMRCQPILGHNTVFWYRQTMMQGLELLAYFRNRAPLDDSGMPKDRFSAEMPDATLATLKIQPSEPRDSAVYFCASGPGLAGGLGETQYFGPGTRLLVL.

The chain employs TRBV5-8 and TRBJ1-2, with 10 bases fitting TRBD1. The ends lost 6 bases at V and 4 bases at J; junction bases unmatched: 6. The CDR3 is 14 amino acids. Germline V gives CDR1 SGHTS, CDR2 YDEGEE. The CDR3: CASTRGQGSYGYTF. CDR3 DNA sequence: TGTGCCAGCACCAGGGGACAGGGGAGCTATGGCTACACCTTC.

V is TRBV5-1 and J is TRBJ2-7, with 9 bases that match TRBD1. CDR1 SGHRS and CDR2 YFSETQ come from the germline V gene. After removal of 0 bases from V and 7 bases from J, the junction contained 2 bases not matched to a gene. There are 13 residues in the CDR3. The CDR3 region has the DNA TGCGCCAGCAGCTTGGGACAGGGGGGAGAGCAGTACTTC. It codes for CASSLGQGGEQYF.

This rearrangement joins TRBV6-4 to TRBJ2-7; D possibly corresponds to TRBD2 (8 bases). The V end lost 4 bases, the J end lost 1 base, and 20 bases lay between the germline ends. The germline V gene has CDR1 MRHNA and CDR2 SNTAGT. The CDR3 runs 17 residues. The CDR3 region is CASSAPGGGQKSYEQYF. As DNA, the CDR3 is TGTGCCAGCAGTGCGCCCGGGGGGGGACAGAAATCCTACGAGCAGTACTTC.

The chain combines TRBV24-1 with TRBJ2-1, with D perhaps TRBD2 (6 bases). Deletions cut 5 bases from V and 8 bases from J, with 6 bases between. This CDR3 contains 11 residues. Germline V CDR1 and CDR2: KGHDR, SFDVKD. For the CDR3, the DNA is TGTGCCACCAGTGGGGAGGATGAGCAGTTCTTC. It encodes CATSGEDEQFF.

V is TRBV10-1 and J is TRBJ2-3; D unresolved. Per the germline V gene, CDR1 is WNHNN and CDR2 is SYGVQD (reference sequence). V lost 0 bases to trimming and J lost 1 base, with 14 bases between them. This CDR3 spans 17 amino acids. The CDR3 coding sequence is TGCGCCAGCAGTGAGTCGGAAACCATAGCCGGCACAGATACGCAGTATTTT. Translated: CASSESETIAGTDTQYF.

The rearrangement uses TRBV6-5 and TRBJ2-2, with 11 bases aligning to TRBD1. The germline V gene has CDR1 MNHEY and CDR2 SVGAGI. Trimming took 4 bases from V and 3 from J; bases not matched to a gene: 1. This CDR3 contains 15 residues. The CDR3 DNA follows: TGTGCCAGCAGTTGGACAGGGGGCGACACCGGGGAGCTGTTTTTT. Its translation: CASSWTGGDTGELFF.

The rearrangement joins TRBV9 to TRBJ2-1; weak D call: TRBD1 (5 bases). The V end lost 7 bases, the J end lost 0 bases, and 11 bases lay between the germline ends. The CDR3 is 14 residues long. Per the germline V gene, CDR1 is SGDLS and CDR2 is YYNGEE. The chain's CDR3 is CASGADSSYNEQFF. CDR3 nucleotide sequence: TGTGCCAGCGGGGCAGACAGCTCCTACAATGAGCAGTTCTTC.

This clone was found once. The J gene is TRBJ2-7, the V gene TRBV29-1, with a possible D match to TRBD1 (6 bases). Germline V gives CDR1 SQVTM, CDR2 ANQGSEA. The CDR3 spans 14 residues. Trimming took off 6 bases at V and 3 bases at J, with 18 bases between the two ends. CDR3 coding DNA: TGCAGCGTAAGACAGGAGTTCCCCCTCTACGAGCAGTACTTC. Translated: CSVRQEFPLYEQYF.

The chain has TRBV3-1 (or the pseudogene TRBV3-2) and TRBJ2-3; TRBD2 matches at 12 bases. The CDR3 has 19 amino acids. Germline CDR1 and CDR2: LGHDT and YNNKEL (reference sequence). Trimming cost V 0 bases and J 6 bases; bases outside gene matches: 13. In DNA form, the CDR3 reads TGTGCCAGCAGCCAAGACCTCGCTCCTAGCGGGAGGGCCGGCGATACGCAGTATTTT. It encodes CASSQDLAPSGRAGDTQYF.

J is TRBJ2-7 and V is TRBV28, with a weak D call TRBD2 (6 bases). The CDR3 contains 15 residues. Trimming stripped 8 bases from V and 5 bases from J, with 22 bases between. Germline lookup yields CDR1 MDHEN and CDR2 SYDVKM. CDR3 bases: TGTGCCAGCGTCACAGCGGCCGGGAGCGGCCACGAGCAGTACTTC. Its translation is CASVTAAGSGHEQYF.

The chain has TRBV28 and TRBJ2-4; 8 nucleotides line up with TRBD1. Trimming took 2 bases from V and 0 from J; bases not matched to a gene: 9. The CDR3 length is 18 residues. Germline values: CDR1 MDHEN, CDR2 SYDVKM. This chain's CDR3 is CASSLTGAGGLAKNIQYF. CDR3 DNA sequence: TGTGCCAGCAGTTTAACAGGGGCAGGGGGCTTAGCCAAAAACATTCAGTACTTC.